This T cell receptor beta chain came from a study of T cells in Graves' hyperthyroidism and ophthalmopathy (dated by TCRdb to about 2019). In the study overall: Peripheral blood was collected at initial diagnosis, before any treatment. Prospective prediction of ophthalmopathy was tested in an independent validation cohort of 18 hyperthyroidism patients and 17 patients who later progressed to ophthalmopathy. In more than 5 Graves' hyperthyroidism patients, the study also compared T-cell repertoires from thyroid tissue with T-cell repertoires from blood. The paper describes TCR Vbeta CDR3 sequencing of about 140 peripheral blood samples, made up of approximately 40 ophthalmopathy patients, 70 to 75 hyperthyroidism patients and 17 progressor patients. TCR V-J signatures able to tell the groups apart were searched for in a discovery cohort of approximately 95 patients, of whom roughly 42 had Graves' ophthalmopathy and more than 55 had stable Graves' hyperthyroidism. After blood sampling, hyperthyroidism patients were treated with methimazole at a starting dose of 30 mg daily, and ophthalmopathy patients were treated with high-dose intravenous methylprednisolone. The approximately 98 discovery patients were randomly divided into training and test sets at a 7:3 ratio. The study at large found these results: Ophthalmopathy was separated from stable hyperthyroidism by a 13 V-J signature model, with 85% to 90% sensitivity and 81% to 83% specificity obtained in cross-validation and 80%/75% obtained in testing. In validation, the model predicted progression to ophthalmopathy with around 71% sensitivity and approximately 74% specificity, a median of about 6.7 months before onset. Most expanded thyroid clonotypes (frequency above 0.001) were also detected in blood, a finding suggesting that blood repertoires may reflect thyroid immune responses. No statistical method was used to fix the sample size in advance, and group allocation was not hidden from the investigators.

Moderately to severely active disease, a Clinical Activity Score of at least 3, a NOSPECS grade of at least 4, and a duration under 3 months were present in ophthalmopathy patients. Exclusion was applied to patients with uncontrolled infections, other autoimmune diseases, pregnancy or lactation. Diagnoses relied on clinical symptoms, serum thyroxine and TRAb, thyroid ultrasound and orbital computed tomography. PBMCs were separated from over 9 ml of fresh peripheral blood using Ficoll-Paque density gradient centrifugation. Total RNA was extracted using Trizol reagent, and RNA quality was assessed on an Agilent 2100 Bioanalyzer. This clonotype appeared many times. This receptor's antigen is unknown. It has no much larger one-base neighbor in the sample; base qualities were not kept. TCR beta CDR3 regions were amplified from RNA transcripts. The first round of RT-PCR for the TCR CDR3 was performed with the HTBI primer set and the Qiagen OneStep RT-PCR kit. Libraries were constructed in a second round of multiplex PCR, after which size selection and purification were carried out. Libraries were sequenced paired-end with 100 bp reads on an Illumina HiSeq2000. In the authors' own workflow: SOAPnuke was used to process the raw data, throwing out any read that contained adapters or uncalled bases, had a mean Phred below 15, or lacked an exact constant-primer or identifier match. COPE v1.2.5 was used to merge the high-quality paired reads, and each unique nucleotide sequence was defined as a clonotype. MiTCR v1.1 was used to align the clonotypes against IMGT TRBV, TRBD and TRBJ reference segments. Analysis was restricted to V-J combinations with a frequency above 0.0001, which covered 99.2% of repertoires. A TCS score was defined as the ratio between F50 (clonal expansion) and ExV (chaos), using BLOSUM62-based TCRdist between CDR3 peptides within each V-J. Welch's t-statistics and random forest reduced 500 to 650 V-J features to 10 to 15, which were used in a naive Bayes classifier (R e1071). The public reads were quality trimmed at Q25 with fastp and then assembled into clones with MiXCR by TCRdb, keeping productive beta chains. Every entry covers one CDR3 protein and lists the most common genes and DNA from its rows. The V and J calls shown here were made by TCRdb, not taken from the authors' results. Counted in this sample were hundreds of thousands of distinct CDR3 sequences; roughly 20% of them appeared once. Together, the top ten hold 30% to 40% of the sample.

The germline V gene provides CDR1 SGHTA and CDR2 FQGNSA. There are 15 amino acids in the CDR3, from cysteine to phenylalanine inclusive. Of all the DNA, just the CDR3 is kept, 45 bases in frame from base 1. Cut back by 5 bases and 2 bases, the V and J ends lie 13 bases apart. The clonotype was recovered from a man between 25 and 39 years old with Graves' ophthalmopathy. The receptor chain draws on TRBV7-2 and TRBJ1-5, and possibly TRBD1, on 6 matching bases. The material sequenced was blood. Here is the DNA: TGTGCCAGCAGCCAAGGGGGTGGTGGCAATCAGCCCCAGCATTTT. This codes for CASSQGGGGNQPQHF. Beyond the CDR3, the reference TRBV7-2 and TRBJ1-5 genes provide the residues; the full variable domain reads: GAGVSQSPSNKVTEKGKDVELRCDPISGHTALYWYRQSLGQGLEFLIYFQGNSAPDKSGLPSDRFSAERTGGSVSTLTIQRTQQEDSAVYLCASSQGGGGNQPQHFGDGTRLSIL.